These 10 T cell receptor beta chains came from one sample sequenced in a study of monozygotic twins with inflammatory bowel disease. TCRdb reprocessed the 5' RACE reads, keeping one entry per CDR3 protein, no DNA. The sample data list fewer than 200,000 distinct CDR3 sequences. Sequenced input: blood. The receptors shown here come from a human donor with ulcerative colitis or Crohn's disease, or a healthy co-twin of an affected twin (not recorded which).

V usage is TRBV20-1 and J usage is TRBJ2-5; TCRdb selects TRBD1, and the lack of DNA leaves this call unchecked. The CDR3 extends over 12 amino acids. CDR1 and CDR2 (germline): DFQATT, SNEGSKA (reference sequence). The CDR3 protein is CSANDRVETQYF.

J is TRBJ2-1 and V is TRBV28; TCRdb picks TRBD2, but there is no DNA to check that call. Germline CDR1 and CDR2: MDHEN and SYDVKM. The CDR3 runs 13 residues. The CDR3 loop is CASSFWEGNEQFF.

The J gene is TRBJ2-1, the V gene TRBV5-6; TCRdb's assignment of TRBD1 cannot be checked, as there is no DNA. Germline lookup yields CDR1 SGHDT and CDR2 YYEEEE. The CDR3 is 16 amino acids. CDR3 sequence reads: CASSLVSGAFYNEQFF.

The chain recombines TRBV4-2 with TRBJ1-5; TCRdb gives TRBD1 as the D gene, but with no DNA this cannot be confirmed. Germline assignment: CDR1 LGHNA and CDR2 YNFKEQ. The CDR3 totals 16 residues. The CDR3 sequence: CASSQGDRGVVQPQHF.

The chain has TRBV7-6 and TRBJ2-1; TCRdb names TRBD1, which stays unverified in the absence of DNA. Germline V CDR1 and CDR2: SGHVS, FNYEAQ. This CDR3 contains 17 residues. The CDR3 here is CASSFNIPGQGLGEQFF.

This CDR3 is CATSRALRGEQFF. This chain connects TRBV15 to TRBJ2-1; the D gene TCRdb calls, TRBD1, cannot be checked with no DNA. Germline lookup yields CDR1 LNHNV and CDR2 YYDKDF (reference sequence). This CDR3 contains 13 residues.

The CDR3 loop reads CASSRLIRGNTEAFF. The chain carries TRBV7-8 and TRBJ1-1; TCRdb selects TRBD1, and the lack of DNA leaves this call unchecked. Germline lookup yields CDR1 SGHVS and CDR2 FQNEAQ. This CDR3 contains 15 residues.

The chain links TRBV20-1 to TRBJ1-5; lacking DNA, the TRBD1 call made by TCRdb goes unchecked. This CDR3 has 15 amino acids. The germline CDR1 and CDR2 sequences are DFQATT and SNEGSKA (reference sequence). CDR3 amino acids: CSAGKTGNSNQPQHF.

J is TRBJ2-5 and V is TRBV5-1; TCRdb reports TRBD1, a call that lacks DNA to check it against. CDR3 length: 14 residues. CDR1 SGHRS and CDR2 YFSETQ come from the germline V gene. CDR3 residues: CASSSGQGGETQYF. Looking up the rest from reference TRBV5-1 and TRBJ2-5 gives the full variable domain: KAGVTQTPRYLIKTRGQQVTLSCSPISGHRSVSWYQQTPGQGLQFLFEYFSETQRNKGNFPGRFSGRQFSNSRSEMNVSTLELGDSALYLCASSSGQGGETQYFGPGTRLLVL.

The chain combines TRBV3-1 with TRBJ2-2; as DNA is missing, the TRBD2 call by TCRdb cannot be tested. This CDR3 has 14 amino acids. CDR1 and CDR2 (germline): LGHDT, YNNKEL (reference sequence). CDR3 region: CASSQGSGSGELFF.